This T cell receptor beta chain was observed in a study of blood T cell repertoires in COVID-19. Germline V CDR1 and CDR2: MGHRA, YSYEKL. V lost 0 bases, J lost 2 bases, and 14 bases lay in between. The CDR3 length is 17 residues. Assay: immunoSEQ multiplex PCR; the TCRdb copy retains only in-frame clones and omits some. The sample lists approximately 390,000 clones, approximately 90% occurring once. The chain links TRBV4-1 to TRBJ1-3; D is perhaps TRBD1 (5 bases). The source is a woman aged 50 to 65 who had recovered from COVID-19. The source material was PBMCs or T cells enriched from blood (not recorded which). The CDR3 DNA is TGCGCCAGCAGCCAAGAATCAGGGCAGGGTCCTGGAAACACCATATATTTT. This codes for CASSQESGQGPGNTIYF.